The 24 T cell receptor beta chains in this list originate from one sample, sequenced in a study of cytomegalovirus exposure and HLA in healthy donors. Both 60 Vbeta primers and 13 Jbeta primers went into the PCR. The data were produced by immunoSEQ multiplex PCR, yet TCRdb's version contains in-frame clones alone and is incomplete. The repertoire has over 150,000 clones, about three quarters of them found once; the top ten carry over 2.5%. Sample: PBMCs. The receptors originated from a woman aged 40 to 50 in good health and CMV-seropositive.

The CDR3 spells CASSQDLREVTDTQYF. The CDR3 region has the DNA TGCGCCAGCAGCCAAGATTTGCGGGAGGTCACAGATACGCAGTATTTT. J is TRBJ2-3 and V is TRBV4-3; 8 bases align to TRBD2. Germline loops: CDR1 LGHNA, CDR2 YSLEER. The CDR3 contains 16 residues. V dropped 0 bases and J dropped 2; count of bases not matched to a gene: 4.

V usage is TRBV7-2 and J usage is TRBJ2-1; TRBD2 aligns across 11 bases. The CDR3 consists of 15 residues. V was clipped by 2 bases and J by 7 bases; unmatched bases: 4. The V gene's germline CDR1 is SGHTA and CDR2 FQGNSA. CDR3 loop: CASSLTSGRLNEQFF. CDR3 nucleotides: TGTGCCAGCAGCTTAACTAGCGGGAGACTTAATGAGCAGTTCTTC.

V is TRBV5-8 and J is TRBJ2-5, with a weak D call TRBD2 (5 bases). Germline V gene sequence: CDR1 SGHTS, CDR2 YDEGEE. This CDR3 has 14 residues. The germline V and J ends were trimmed by 4 bases and 6 bases, with 16 bases remaining between them. The CDR3 loop reads CASSVGIAGKTQYF. CDR3 in DNA: TGTGCCAGCAGCGTGGGGATTGCGGGCAAGACCCAGTACTTC. The variable domain in full, completed from reference TRBV5-8 and TRBJ2-5, reads EAGVTQSPTHLIKTRGQQATLRCSPISGHTSVYWYQQALGLGLQFLLWYDEGEERNRGNFPPRFSGRQFPNYSSELNVNALELEDSALYLCASSVGIAGKTQYFGPGTRLLVL.

The V gene is TRBV6-5, the J gene TRBJ2-5; TRBD1 matches at 8 bases. The CDR3 is 15 residues long. CDR1 and CDR2 (germline): MNHEY, SVGAGI. V trimming: 6 bases; J trimming: 6 bases; junction bases outside the gene matches: 12. CDR3 region: CASSQILTGAKTQYF. The CDR3 bases are TGTGCCAGCAGCCAAATTTTGACAGGGGCGAAGACCCAGTACTTC.

This clone appeared a few times. The V and J genes are TRBV30 and TRBJ2-2, with 11 bases aligning to TRBD2. The CDR3 runs 16 residues. Germline CDR1 reads GTSNPN; CDR2 reads SVGIG (reference sequence). Germline trimming cut 5 bases from V and 6 bases from J; bases unmatched to any gene: 11. The CDR3 spells CAWYGLAGVYSGELFF. The CDR3 DNA reads TGTGCCTGGTATGGACTAGCGGGTGTCTACTCCGGGGAGCTGTTTTTT.

The table lists this clone with a few counts. This chain connects TRBV2 to TRBJ1-2; tentative D call: TRBD1 (5 bases). CDR1 and CDR2 (germline): SNHLY, FYNNEI. V lost 4 bases to trimming and J lost 5 bases, with 14 bases between them. The CDR3 spans 14 residues. CDR3 sequence reads: CASSGDAGGYGYTF. In DNA, the CDR3 is TGTGCCAGCAGTGGGGACGCCGGAGGGTATGGCTACACCTTC. The full variable domain, with the rest looked up from reference TRBV2 and TRBJ1-2, is EPEVTQTPSHQVTQMGQEVILRCVPISNHLYFYWYRQILGQKVEFLVSFYNNEISEKSEIFDDQFSVERPDGSNFTLKIRSTKLEDSAMYFCASSGDAGGYGYTFGSGTRLTVV.

The chain couples TRBV19 to TRBJ2-5; possibly TRBD1 for D (6 bases). Trimming cost V 5 bases and J 4 bases, with 14 bases left between them. This CDR3 has 14 amino acids. CDR1 and CDR2 from the germline V gene are LNHDA and SQIVND (reference sequence). CDR3 region: CASSAQGWSETQYF. In nucleotides, the CDR3 is TGTGCCAGTAGTGCACAGGGTTGGTCAGAGACCCAGTACTTC.

The CDR3 DNA reads as TGTGCCATCAGTGAGTCGACTCTTGGGGGGGTAGGCTACACCTTC. It encodes CAISESTLGGVGYTF. This chain uses TRBV10-3 with TRBJ1-2, with a weak D call TRBD1 (5 bases). This CDR3 has 15 residues. Trimming took 0 bases from V and 8 from J, leaving 16 bases between them. Germline V CDR1 and CDR2: ENHRY, SYGVKD.

This chain links TRBV5-4 with TRBJ2-7, with TRBD2 matching over 8 bases. CDR1 is SGHNT and CDR2 is YYREEE in the germline V gene (reference sequence). The CDR3 loop spans 15 amino acids. The junction had 5 bases not matched to a gene; V was cut back by 3 bases and J by 0 bases. The DNA for the CDR3 is TGTGCCAGCAGCTCAGCGGGAGCGAGCTCCTACGAGCAGTACTTC. Translation: CASSSAGASSYEQYF.

V usage is TRBV15 and J usage is TRBJ2-5, with a possible D match to TRBD1 (6 bases). With the DNA end fitting TRBJ2-7 better, the J assignment may be wrong. The CDR3 length is 15 residues. The germline V gene encodes CDR1 LNHNV and CDR2 YYDKDF (reference sequence). The CDR3 is CATSRLGRGSYEQYF. In nucleotides, the CDR3 is TGTGCCACCAGCAGACTGGGCAGGGGTTCCTACGAGCAGTACTTC.

The chain is built from TRBV9 and TRBJ1-1; TRBD1 aligns across 11 bases. V lost 0 bases to trimming and J lost 5 bases; unmatched junction nucleotides: 6. Germline CDR1 is SGDLS and CDR2 is YYNGEE. This CDR3 contains 16 residues. The CDR3 sequence: CASSVDSGTGGTEAFF. The CDR3 DNA reads as TGTGCCAGCAGCGTAGACTCCGGGACAGGGGGTACTGAAGCTTTCTTT.

This clone was recorded a few times. An end of the junction differs from the germline gene, which may be a read error. The rearrangement links TRBV19 to TRBJ1-2; weak D call: TRBD1 (6 bases). The germline gives CDR1 LNHDA, CDR2 SQIVND (reference sequence). This CDR3 contains 14 residues. CDR3 DNA: TGTGCCAGTAGTCTAGACGGACAGAACTATGGCTACACCTTC. Its protein product is CASSLDGQNYGYTF.

This chain links TRBV6-4 with TRBJ1-1, with 8 bases that match TRBD1. With 10 bases clipped from V and 4 bases from J, the junction kept 14 bases outside the gene matches. Germline-derived CDR1 and CDR2 are MRHNA and SNTAGT. CDR3 length: 15 amino acids. CDR3 nucleotide sequence: TGTGCCATTACGGCAGGGGGCGAGGTCGGCACTGAAGCTTTCTTT. It translates to CAITAGGEVGTEAFF.

The chain joins TRBV19 to TRBJ1-4; TRBD1 matches at 11 bases. J was trimmed by 8 bases and V by 4 bases; bases with no gene match: 9. Germline V lookup: CDR1 LNHDA, CDR2 SQIVND (reference sequence). CDR3 length: 16 amino acids. CDR3 sequence reads: CASSTLGTGGEEKLFF. The CDR3, as DNA: TGTGCCAGTAGTACCTTAGGGACAGGGGGAGAAGAAAAACTGTTTTTT.

The chain combines TRBV27 with TRBJ2-3, with 7 positions matching TRBD2. Germline lookup yields CDR1 MNHEY and CDR2 SMNVEV (reference sequence). The J segment lost 3 bases and the V segment lost 5 bases, leaving 14 bases of the junction unmatched. The CDR3 runs to 17 residues. The CDR3 protein is CASSTRWGGSKTDTQYF. DNA of the CDR3: TGTGCCAGCAGTACCCGTTGGGGCGGGAGTAAAACAGATACGCAGTATTTT.

In its sample, this clone was seen a few times. The CDR3 sequence: CASSTRQAPNVLTF. The CDR3 DNA follows: TGTGCCAGCAGTACCCGACAGGCACCGAACGTCCTGACTTTC. The V call is TRBV6-5, the J call TRBJ2-6; D possibly corresponds to TRBD1 (6 bases). This CDR3 is 14 amino acids long. The V gene's germline CDR1 is MNHEY and CDR2 SVGAGI. Trimming stripped 5 bases from V and 10 bases from J, with 15 bases between.

The rearrangement joins TRBV6-5 to TRBJ2-5; TRBD2 matches 7 bases. The CDR3 contains 14 residues. V trimming: 2 bases; J trimming: 4 bases; junction bases outside the gene matches: 4. The germline V gene encodes CDR1 MNHEY and CDR2 SVGAGI. The CDR3: CASSYGREGETQYF. CDR3 bases: TGTGCCAGCAGTTACGGCAGGGAGGGAGAGACCCAGTACTTC.

Only one count was recorded for this clone. J is TRBJ2-1 and V is TRBV5-8; 12 bases are shared with TRBD2. This CDR3 spans 15 amino acids. V shed 5 bases and J 6 bases; nucleotides not matched to a gene: 6. Germline CDR1 SGHTS, CDR2 YDEGEE. CDR3 in amino acids: CASRTLAGGGNEQFF. DNA of the CDR3: TGTGCCAGCAGGACGCTAGCGGGAGGGGGCAATGAGCAGTTCTTC.

The CDR3 here is CASSLVLGNTEAFF. CDR3 nucleotides: TGTGCCAGCAGCTTAGTTCTAGGGAACACTGAAGCTTTCTTT. V is TRBV7-2 and J is TRBJ1-1; D gene unclear. Germline V gene data show CDR1 as SGHTA and CDR2 as FQGNSA. The germline V and J ends were trimmed by 1 base and 1 base, with 7 bases remaining between them. This CDR3 comprises 14 residues.

The V gene is TRBV9, the J gene TRBJ1-3; 9 nucleotides agree with TRBD1. Germline CDR1 reads SGDLS; CDR2 reads YYNGEE. V dropped 4 bases and J dropped 2; count of bases not matched to a gene: 10. The CDR3 extends over 17 amino acids. The CDR3 nucleotides are TGTGCCAGCAGCATACAGAGGGACAGGGAGGCTGGAAACACCATATATTTT. Translation gives CASSIQRDREAGNTIYF.

The chain uses TRBV7-2 and TRBJ2-1; D may be TRBD2 (5 bases). V lost 1 base to trimming and J lost 5 bases, with 9 bases between them. CDR1 and CDR2 from the germline V gene are SGHTA and FQGNSA. The CDR3 sequence is 14 residues long. The CDR3 sequence is CASSLGHGDNEQFF. The CDR3 region has the DNA TGTGCCAGCAGCTTAGGCCACGGGGACAATGAGCAGTTCTTC.

The chain uses TRBV6-5 and TRBJ1-2; D is perhaps TRBD1 (6 bases). The CDR3 length is 14 residues. Trimming cost V 7 bases and J 3 bases, with 15 bases left between them. Looked up from germline, CDR1 is MNHEY and CDR2 is SVGAGI. In DNA form, the CDR3 reads TGTGCCAGCACAGAACAGGGTGGGGACTATGGCTACACCTTC. This encodes CASTEQGGDYGYTF.

The chain carries TRBV6-5 and TRBJ2-7; 7 positions agree with TRBD1. Germline CDR1 is MNHEY and CDR2 is SVGAGI. V lost 4 bases and J lost 0; bases outside the gene matches: 3. The CDR3 has 14 amino acids. CDR3 in DNA: TGTGCCAGCAGTTCAGGGGGAAGCTCCTACGAGCAGTACTTC. It encodes CASSSGGSSYEQYF.

This chain links TRBV6-4 with TRBJ2-1; possible D gene TRBD2, 5 bases. Germline assignment: CDR1 MRHNA and CDR2 SNTAGT. V dropped 6 bases and J dropped 5 bases, with 11 bases sitting between them. CDR3 length equals 13 residues. The CDR3 bases are TGTGCCAGCAGCCTACTAGGGAACAATGAGCAGTTCTTC. Amino acids: CASSLLGNNEQFF.